These T cell receptor beta chains were read from a single sample in a study of T-cell memory formation after mild COVID-19. TCRdb re-called the 5' RACE reads with MiXCR, one entry per CDR3 protein. This sample has more than 300,000 distinct CDR3 sequences, with about 13% found just once. Sequenced sample: PBMCs or a T cell subset sorted from them (not recorded which). The receptors here all came from a man between 18 and 35 years old who had mild COVID-19 (a few samples of this study predate the infection). Cell type and time point are not known. CDR3s include the opening cysteine and the closing phenylalanine or tryptophan. A D gene is named only where the DNA matches it firmly. Some rows mark clone size as missing; the rest say once, few, many or name a class of expanded clone.

clone size,V gene,J gene,D gene,CDR3 protein,CDR3 DNA
.,TRBV14,TRBJ2-7,.,CARGTGYRYEQYF,TGTGCCAGGGGGACGGGATACCGCTACGAGCAGTACTTC
many,TRBV5-1,TRBJ2-5,.,CASSLAWRPRQTQYF,TGCGCCAGCAGCTTGGCCTGGAGGCCTCGGCAGACCCAGTACTTC
few,TRBV5-6,TRBJ2-1,TRBD2,CASSLAAGGPYEQFF,TGTGCCAGCAGCTTGGCGGCGGGGGGGCCCTATGAGCAGTTCTTC
few,TRBV25-1,TRBJ1-4,.,CASSTRGSDEKLFF,TGTGCCAGCAGTACTAGGGGGAGTGATGAAAAACTGTTTTTT
few,TRBV5-6,TRBJ2-5,.,CASSSDWGSGETQYF,TGTGCCAGCAGCTCGGATTGGGGGTCAGGGGAGACCCAGTACTTC
.,TRBV7-8,TRBJ1-2,.,CASSSLLTDAANYGYTF,TGTGCCAGCAGCTCTCTATTGACAGACGCAGCTAACTATGGCTACACCTTC
.,TRBV4-1,TRBJ1-1,TRBD1,CASSHPRGQGTEAFF,TGCGCCAGCAGCCACCCCAGGGGGCAGGGCACTGAAGCTTTCTTT
.,TRBV6-2/TRBV6-3,TRBJ1-2,.,CASTARGWRSDGYTF,TGTGCCAGCACCGCCCGGGGTTGGAGGAGCGATGGCTACACCTTC
.,TRBV4-2,TRBJ1-5,TRBD1,CASSQGQGLNQPQHF,TGTGCCAGCAGCCAAGGACAGGGCCTCAATCAGCCCCAGCATTTT
.,TRBV4-3,TRBJ2-5,.,CASSPDTTSGQETQYF,TGCGCCAGCAGCCCGGACACGACGAGCGGACAAGAGACCCAGTACTTC
.,TRBV5-1,TRBJ2-7,.,CASSLVGHSYEQYF,TGCGCCAGCAGCTTGGTTGGGCACTCCTACGAGCAGTACTTC
few,TRBV28,TRBJ2-2,.,CASSPNAGELFF,TGTGCCAGCAGCCCCAATGCCGGGGAGCTGTTTTTT
.,TRBV2,TRBJ2-1,.,CASSEATPAYNEQFF,TGTGCCAGCAGTGAAGCGACCCCCGCCTACAATGAGCAGTTCTTC
few,TRBV6-5,TRBJ2-2,.,CASNSAGAPGELFF,TGTGCCAGCAACTCGGCAGGGGCTCCCGGGGAGCTGTTTTTT
few,TRBV27,TRBJ2-5,.,CASSLARYQETQYF,TGTGCCAGCAGTTTAGCAAGGTACCAAGAGACCCAGTACTTC
.,TRBV3-1,TRBJ2-3,.,CASSQPSAPGLSTDTQYF,TGTGCCAGCAGCCAACCAAGCGCCCCGGGACTCAGCACAGATACGCAGTATTTT
.,TRBV20-1,TRBJ2-1,TRBD2,CSAPGPAGASNEQFF,TGCAGTGCTCCGGGGCCAGCGGGGGCGTCGAATGAGCAGTTCTTC
few,TRBV5-1,TRBJ2-6,TRBD1,CASSLVPGGHSGANVLTF,TGCGCCAGCAGCTTGGTCCCAGGGGGTCACTCTGGGGCCAACGTCCTGACTTTC
.,TRBV12-3/TRBV12-4,TRBJ1-3,TRBD1,CASSLFSGGENTIYF,TGTGCCAGCAGTTTATTCTCAGGGGGAGAAAACACCATATATTTT
.,TRBV6-5,TRBJ2-5,.,CASSWGGRQTQYF,TGTGCCAGCAGTTGGGGGGGCCGACAGACCCAGTACTTC
few,TRBV11-2,TRBJ2-4,.,CASSQNSQAVESRRRIQYF,TGTGCCAGCAGCCAGAACTCACAGGCGGTCGAGAGTCGGCGTCGAATTCAGTACTTC
.,TRBV5-1,TRBJ2-6,.,CASSPRTVPWERANVLTF,TGCGCCAGCAGCCCACGGACAGTCCCTTGGGAAAGGGCCAACGTCCTGACTTTC
few,TRBV24-1,TRBJ2-2,TRBD1,CATSEAGTGIPGELFF,TGTGCCACCAGTGAGGCCGGGACAGGGATTCCCGGGGAGCTGTTTTTT
few,TRBV11-2,TRBJ1-1,TRBD1,CASRYSRTGEAFF,TGTGCCAGCAGATACTCCCGGACAGGAGAAGCTTTCTTT
.,TRBV7-2,TRBJ2-1,.,CASTLGDSYNEQFF,TGTGCCAGTACTCTTGGGGACTCCTACAATGAGCAGTTCTTC
.,TRBV6-5,TRBJ1-3,.,CASSYQASSGNTIYF,TGTGCCAGCAGTTACCAGGCAAGCTCTGGAAACACCATATATTTT
.,TRBV14,TRBJ1-2,.,CASSQAGVYGYTF,TGTGCCAGCAGCCAAGCGGGTGTCTATGGCTACACCTTC
once,TRBV5-5,TRBJ1-4,.,CASSPTQVGELFF,TGTGCCAGCAGCCCCACGCAGGTGGGGGAACTGTTTTTT
.,TRBV12-3/TRBV12-4,TRBJ1-1,.,CASTPWGAGEAFF,TGTGCCAGCACCCCGTGGGGGGCTGGTGAAGCTTTCTTT
few,TRBV5-1,TRBJ1-1,TRBD1,CASSSEQGYTEAFF,TGCGCCAGCAGCTCTGAACAGGGGTACACTGAAGCTTTCTTT
many,TRBV7-9,TRBJ2-3,.,CASSDDSTDTQYF,TGTGCCAGCAGCGATGACAGCACAGATACGCAGTATTTT
.,TRBV19,TRBJ1-1,.,CASSFSLQTFF,TGTGCCAGTAGTTTCTCCCTCCAAACCTTCTTT
few,TRBV5-1,TRBJ2-7,.,CASSLAGGTRGEQYF,TGCGCCAGCAGCTTGGCCGGGGGAACCCGAGGCGAGCAGTACTTC
.,TRBV7-2,TRBJ2-7,TRBD2,CASSRQRESYEQYF,TGTGCCAGCAGCCGACAGCGGGAATCCTACGAGCAGTACTTC
few,TRBV10-3,TRBJ2-6,.,CAISELKTNVLTF,TGTGCCATCAGTGAGTTGAAAACCAACGTCCTGACTTTC
.,TRBV7-9,TRBJ1-2,.,CASSRGTSVYGYTF,TGTGCCAGCAGCCGCGGGACCTCCGTCTATGGCTACACCTTC
few,TRBV6-6,TRBJ1-3,.,CASSQNSGNTIYF,TGTGCCAGCAGTCAGAACTCTGGAAACACCATATATTTT
.,TRBV9,TRBJ1-6,TRBD1,CASSDMDRGSLHF,TGTGCCAGCAGTGATATGGACAGGGGTTCCCTCCACTTT
.,TRBV4-3,TRBJ1-5,TRBD1,CASATGTGVGQPQHF,TGCGCCAGCGCAACCGGGACAGGGGTTGGTCAGCCCCAGCATTTT
few,TRBV15,TRBJ2-6,.,CATSRAGFPGANVLTF,TGTGCCACCAGCAGAGCCGGATTTCCTGGGGCCAACGTCCTGACTTTC
.,TRBV5-1,TRBJ2-3,.,CASSLTGARTDTQYF,TGCGCCAGCAGCTTGACTGGGGCCCGCACAGATACGCAGTATTTT
few,TRBV5-6,TRBJ2-2,.,CASSPEGGYTGELFF,TGTGCCAGCAGCCCTGAAGGGGGGTACACCGGGGAGCTGTTTTTT
.,TRBV7-9,TRBJ1-2,.,CASSDTGFNYGYTF,TGTGCCAGCAGCGATACAGGATTCAACTATGGCTACACCTTC
.,TRBV4-1,TRBJ2-3,TRBD2,CASSQDLILAGVFTDTQYF,TGCGCCAGCAGCCAAGATCTTATCCTAGCGGGGGTGTTCACAGATACGCAGTATTTT
few,TRBV27,TRBJ1-2,TRBD1,CASSRTGHGYTF,TGTGCCAGCAGTCGGACAGGTCATGGCTACACCTTC
few,TRBV7-2,TRBJ1-2,.,CASSPGQGYTF,TGTGCCAGCAGCCCCGGCCAGGGCTACACCTTC
few,TRBV27,TRBJ2-5,.,CASSFLTVASQETQYF,TGTGCCAGCAGTTTTCTGACTGTAGCCTCCCAAGAGACCCAGTACTTC
.,TRBV11-2,TRBJ2-2,.,CASTPGASSGELFF,TGTGCCAGCACCCCAGGGGCAAGCTCCGGGGAGCTGTTTTTT
.,TRBV7-2,TRBJ1-6,TRBD1,CASSMGQGINSPLHF,TGTGCCAGCAGCATGGGACAGGGGATTAATTCACCCCTCCACTTT
many,TRBV4-1,TRBJ2-3,TRBD2,CASTQPGLAATDTQYF,TGCGCCAGCACTCAACCGGGACTAGCGGCAACAGATACGCAGTATTTT
once,TRBV10-2,TRBJ2-7,.,CASSDRGDRTYEQYF,TGCGCCAGCAGTGATCGAGGAGACAGAACCTACGAGCAGTACTTC
.,TRBV29-1,TRBJ1-3,TRBD1,CSGVQGAGNTIYF,TGCAGCGGAGTACAGGGGGCTGGAAACACCATATATTTT
many,TRBV5-1,TRBJ2-4,TRBD1,CASSLGQGGRRGAKNIQYF,TGCGCCAGCAGCTTGGGACAGGGGGGACGAAGAGGAGCCAAAAACATTCAGTACTTC
.,TRBV20-1,TRBJ1-5,.,CSASGDHQPQHF,TGCAGTGCGTCGGGGGACCATCAGCCCCAGCATTTT
many,TRBV7-2,TRBJ1-1,.,CASSKYRDTEAFF,TGTGCCAGCAGCAAATACAGGGACACTGAAGCTTTCTTT